What follows describes a single T cell receptor (beta chain). These data come from a study of blood T cell repertoires in COVID-19. Background on the study: Collection of acute and convalescent COVID-19 samples took place in the United States, Italy and Spain.

The V gene lost 0 bases and the J gene lost 0 bases, with 8 bases spanning the gap. The CDR3 spans 15 residues. Germline V lookup: CDR1 MNHEY, CDR2 SVGAGI. In the source study's methods: The assay estimated nucleated cells by amplifying reference gene primers. TCRdb's table, derived via immunoSEQ multiplex PCR, lists solely in-frame clones and lacks some. V and J calls and clone size are given by that table; D and trimming were obtained from the DNA. The sample contains 90,000 to 110,000 clones, around 82% of which appear only once. This sequence joins TRBV6-5 and TRBJ1-1; D may be TRBD1 (5 bases). This TCR was sampled from a human donor in a cohort sampled during active or convalescent COVID-19. The specimen sequenced was peripheral blood. The CDR3 is CASSYSVGLNTEAFF. In DNA form, the CDR3 reads TGTGCCAGCAGTTACTCAGTGGGGCTGAACACTGAAGCTTTCTTT.